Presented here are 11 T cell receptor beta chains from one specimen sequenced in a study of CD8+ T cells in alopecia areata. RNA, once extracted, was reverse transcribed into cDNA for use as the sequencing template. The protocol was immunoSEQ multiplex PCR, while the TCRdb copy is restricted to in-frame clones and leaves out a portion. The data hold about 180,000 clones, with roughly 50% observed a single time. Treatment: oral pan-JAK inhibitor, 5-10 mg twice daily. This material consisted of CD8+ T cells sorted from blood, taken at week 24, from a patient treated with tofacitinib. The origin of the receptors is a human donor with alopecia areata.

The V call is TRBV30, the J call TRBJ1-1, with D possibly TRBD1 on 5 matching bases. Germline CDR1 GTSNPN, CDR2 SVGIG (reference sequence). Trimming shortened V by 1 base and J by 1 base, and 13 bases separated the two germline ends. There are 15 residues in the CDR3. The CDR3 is CAWSDGTDGNTEAFF. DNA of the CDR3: TGTGCCTGGAGTGATGGGACGGACGGGAACACTGAAGCTTTCTTT. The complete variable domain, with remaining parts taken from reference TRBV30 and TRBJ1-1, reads SQTIHQWPATLVQPVGSPLSLECTVEGTSNPNLYWYRQAAGRGLQLLFYSVGIGQISSEVPQNLSASRPQDRQFILSSKKLLLSDSGFYLCAWSDGTDGNTEAFFGQGTRLTVV.

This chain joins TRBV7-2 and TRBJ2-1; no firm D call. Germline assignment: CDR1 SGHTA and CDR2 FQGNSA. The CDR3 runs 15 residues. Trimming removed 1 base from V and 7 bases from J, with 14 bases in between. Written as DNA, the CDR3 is TGTGCCAGCAGCTTAGGAGGCCGGACCCGGAATGAGCAGTTCTTC. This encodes CASSLGGRTRNEQFF.

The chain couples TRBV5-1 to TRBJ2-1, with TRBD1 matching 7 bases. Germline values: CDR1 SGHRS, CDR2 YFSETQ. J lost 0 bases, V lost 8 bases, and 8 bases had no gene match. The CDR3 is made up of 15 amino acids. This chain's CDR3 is CASVAQGLSYNEQFF. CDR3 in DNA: TGCGCCAGTGTGGCACAGGGGCTCTCCTACAATGAGCAGTTCTTC. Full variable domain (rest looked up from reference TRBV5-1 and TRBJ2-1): KAGVTQTPRYLIKTRGQQVTLSCSPISGHRSVSWYQQTPGQGLQFLFEYFSETQRNKGNFPGRFSGRQFSNSRSEMNVSTLELGDSALYLCASVAQGLSYNEQFFGPGTRLTVL.

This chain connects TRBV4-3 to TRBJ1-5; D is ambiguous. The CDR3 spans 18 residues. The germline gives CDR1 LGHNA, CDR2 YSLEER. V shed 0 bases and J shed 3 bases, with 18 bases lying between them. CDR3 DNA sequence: TGCGCCAGCAGCCAAGATCTTCCGGTCTATAATTTCAATCAGCCCCAGCATTTT. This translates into CASSQDLPVYNFNQPQHF.

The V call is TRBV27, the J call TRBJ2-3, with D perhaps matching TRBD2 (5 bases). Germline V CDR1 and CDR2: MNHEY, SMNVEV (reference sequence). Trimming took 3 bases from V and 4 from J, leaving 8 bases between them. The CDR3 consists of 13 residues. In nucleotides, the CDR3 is TGTGCCAGCAGTTTTCTCGGGGCAGATACGCAGTATTTT. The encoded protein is CASSFLGADTQYF.

CDR3 bases: TGTGCCAGCAGCCCACCGTGGAGCTATGGCTACACCTTC. This gives the protein CASSPPWSYGYTF. The chain combines TRBV7-9 with TRBJ1-2; D unresolved. V was cut by 5 bases and J by 4 bases, with 11 bases left in between. Germline V gene sequence: CDR1 SEHNR, CDR2 FQNEAQ (reference sequence). This CDR3 region has 13 residues. The entire variable domain, with the rest obtained from reference TRBV7-9 and TRBJ1-2, is as follows: DTGVSQNPRHKITKRGQNVTFRCDPISEHNRLYWYRQTLGQGPEFLTYFQNEAQLEKSRLLSDRFSAERPKGSFSTLEIQRTEQGDSAMYLCASSPPWSYGYTFGSGTRLTVV.

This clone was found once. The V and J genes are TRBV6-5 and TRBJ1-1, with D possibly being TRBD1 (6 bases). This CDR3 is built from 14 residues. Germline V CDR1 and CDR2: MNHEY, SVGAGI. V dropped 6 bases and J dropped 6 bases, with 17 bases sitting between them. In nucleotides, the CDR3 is TGTGCCAGCAGGCTACAGGGAGGATTTGCTGAAGCTTTCTTT. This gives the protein CASRLQGGFAEAFF.

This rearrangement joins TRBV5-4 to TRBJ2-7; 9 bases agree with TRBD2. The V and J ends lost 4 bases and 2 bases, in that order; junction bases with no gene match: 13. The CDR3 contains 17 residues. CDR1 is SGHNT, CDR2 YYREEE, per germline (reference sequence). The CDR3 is CASSAGTSLSYPYEQYF. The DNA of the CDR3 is TGTGCCAGCAGCGCCGGGACTAGCCTCTCCTATCCCTACGAGCAGTACTTC.

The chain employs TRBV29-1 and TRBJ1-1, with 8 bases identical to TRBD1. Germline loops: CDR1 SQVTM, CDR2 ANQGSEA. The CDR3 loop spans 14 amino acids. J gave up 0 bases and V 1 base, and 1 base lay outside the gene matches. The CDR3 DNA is TGCAGCGTTGAAGGGACAGGGTTGAACACTGAAGCTTTCTTT. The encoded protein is CSVEGTGLNTEAFF.

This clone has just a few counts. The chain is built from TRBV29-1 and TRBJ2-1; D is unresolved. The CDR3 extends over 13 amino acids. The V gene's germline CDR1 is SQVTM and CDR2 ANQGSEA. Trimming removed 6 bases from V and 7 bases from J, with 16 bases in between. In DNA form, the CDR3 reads TGCAGCGTCCTCGGCCGGTCCAATAATGAGCAGTTCTTC. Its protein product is CSVLGRSNNEQFF.

DNA for the CDR3: TGCGCCAGCAGCTTAAACAATGAGCAGTTCTTC. This sequence encodes CASSLNNEQFF. The chain is built from TRBV5-1 and TRBJ2-1; D gene unclear. The CDR3 is 11 amino acids. With 2 bases removed from V and 5 bases from J, the gap between germline ends came to 2 bases. The germline V gene has CDR1 SGHRS and CDR2 YFSETQ.